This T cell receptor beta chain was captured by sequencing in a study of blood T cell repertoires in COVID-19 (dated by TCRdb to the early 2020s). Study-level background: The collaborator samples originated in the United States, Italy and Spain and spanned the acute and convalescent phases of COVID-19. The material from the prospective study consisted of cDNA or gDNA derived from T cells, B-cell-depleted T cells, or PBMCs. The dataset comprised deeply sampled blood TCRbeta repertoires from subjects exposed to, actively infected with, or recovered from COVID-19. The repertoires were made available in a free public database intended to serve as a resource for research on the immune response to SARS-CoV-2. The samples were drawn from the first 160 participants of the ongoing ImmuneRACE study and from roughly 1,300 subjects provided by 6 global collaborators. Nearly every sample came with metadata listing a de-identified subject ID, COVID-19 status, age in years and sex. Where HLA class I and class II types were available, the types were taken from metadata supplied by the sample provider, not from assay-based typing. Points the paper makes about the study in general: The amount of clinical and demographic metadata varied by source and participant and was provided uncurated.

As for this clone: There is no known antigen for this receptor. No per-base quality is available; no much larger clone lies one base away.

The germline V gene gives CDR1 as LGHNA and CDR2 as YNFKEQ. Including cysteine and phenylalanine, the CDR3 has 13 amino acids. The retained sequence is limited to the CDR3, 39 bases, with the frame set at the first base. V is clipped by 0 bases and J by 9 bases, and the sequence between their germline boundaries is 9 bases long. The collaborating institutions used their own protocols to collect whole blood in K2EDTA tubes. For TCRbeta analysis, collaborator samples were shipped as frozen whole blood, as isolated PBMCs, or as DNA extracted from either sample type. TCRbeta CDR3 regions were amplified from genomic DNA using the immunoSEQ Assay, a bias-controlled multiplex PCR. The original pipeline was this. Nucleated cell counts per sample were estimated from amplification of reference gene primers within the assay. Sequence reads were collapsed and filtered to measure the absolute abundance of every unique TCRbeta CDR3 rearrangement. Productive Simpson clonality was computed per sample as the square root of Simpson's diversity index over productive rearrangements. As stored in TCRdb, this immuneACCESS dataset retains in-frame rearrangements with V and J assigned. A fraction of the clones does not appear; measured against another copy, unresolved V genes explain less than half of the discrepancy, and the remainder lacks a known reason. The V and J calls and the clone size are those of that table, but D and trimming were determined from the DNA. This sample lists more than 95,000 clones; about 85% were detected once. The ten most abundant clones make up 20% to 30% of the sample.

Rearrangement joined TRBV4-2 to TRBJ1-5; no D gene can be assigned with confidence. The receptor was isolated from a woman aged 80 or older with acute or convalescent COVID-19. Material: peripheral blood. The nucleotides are TGTGCCAGCAGCCAAGAGAGGATCGGGCCCCAGCATTTT. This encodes CASSQERIGPQHF.